A single sample is the source of the 10 T cell receptor beta chains below, sequenced in a study of technical replicates of blood from a handful of donors. Clones were read by immunoSEQ multiplex PCR, and TCRdb kept only the in-frame ones, dropping some. The table lists approximately 85,000 clones, nearly 95% of them singletons. The sample was T cells isolated from PBMCs. These receptors were collected from a human donor in good health.

The rearrangement links TRBV10-3 to TRBJ2-2, with 10 bases fitting TRBD2. This CDR3 spans 14 amino acids. Per the germline V gene, CDR1 is ENHRY and CDR2 is SYGVKD. V lost 8 bases to trimming and J lost 6 bases; unmatched junction nucleotides: 6. Here the CDR3 reads CAISLAGESGELFF. The CDR3 bases are TGTGCCATCTCTCTAGCGGGAGAATCCGGGGAGCTGTTTTTT.

The J gene is TRBJ1-5, the V gene TRBV5-1; TRBD1 agrees at 10 bases. This CDR3 comprises 16 residues. Germline-derived CDR1 and CDR2 are SGHRS and YFSETQ. V shed 0 bases, J shed 3 bases, and the junction held 3 bases outside the gene matches. The CDR3 DNA follows: TGCGCCAGCAGCTTGGGGACAGGGGGAAACAATCAGCCCCAGCATTTT. It is translated as CASSLGTGGNNQPQHF.

The chain couples TRBV30 to TRBJ2-6; possibly TRBD1 for D (6 bases). V was pared by 4 bases and J by 8 bases, with 15 bases between. Germline V gene lookup returns CDR1 GTSNPN and CDR2 SVGIG (reference sequence). This CDR3 is built from 14 residues. CDR3 nucleotide sequence: TGTGCCTGGAACCATATAGGACAGTCCAACGTCCTGACTTTC. This translates into CAWNHIGQSNVLTF.

The V and J genes are TRBV28 and TRBJ2-7, with 8 bases aligning to TRBD1. Germline V gives CDR1 MDHEN, CDR2 SYDVKM. The junction had 14 bases not matched to a gene; V was cut back by 5 bases and J by 2 bases. This CDR3 is 17 amino acids long. The CDR3 region is CASSPYGGQAAAYEQYF. CDR3 DNA: TGTGCCAGCAGTCCTTACGGGGGACAGGCGGCGGCCTACGAGCAGTACTTC.

The chain employs TRBV19 and TRBJ1-4; TRBD1 matches at 10 bases. The CDR3 runs to 13 residues. J was trimmed by 6 bases and V by 6 bases; bases with no gene match: 1. Looked up from germline, CDR1 is LNHDA and CDR2 is SQIVND (reference sequence). DNA for the CDR3: TGTGCCAGTAGAGGACAGGGGGATGAAAAACTGTTTTTT. This codes for CASRGQGDEKLFF.

This chain connects TRBV6-5 to TRBJ1-2; D is uncertain. This CDR3 spans 16 amino acids. Germline loops: CDR1 MNHEY, CDR2 SVGAGI. V lost 4 bases and J lost 2, with 17 bases in between. CDR3: CASSLDGLPNNYGYTF. The CDR3 bases are TGTGCCAGCAGTTTGGACGGACTCCCAAACAACTATGGCTACACCTTC.

The gene calls are TRBV14 and TRBJ1-2; D remains unclear. Germline V gene data show CDR1 as SGHDN and CDR2 as FVKESK. This CDR3 comprises 17 residues. The V and J ends lost 1 base and 5 bases respectively, with 20 bases between them. CDR3 DNA sequence: TGTGCCAGCAGCCAAGTCTCGAGGAAAGCGGACGATTATGGCTACACCTTC. Translation gives CASSQVSRKADDYGYTF. Looking up the rest from reference TRBV14 and TRBJ1-2 gives the full variable domain: EAGVTQFPSHSVIEKGQTVTLRCDPISGHDNLYWYRRVMGKEIKFLLHFVKESKQDESGMPNNRFLAERTGGTYSTLKVQPAELEDSGVYFCASSQVSRKADDYGYTFGSGTRLTVV.

The CDR3 spells CATDGEKGVSGTETQYF. CDR3 nucleotide sequence: TGTGCGACGGACGGGGAAAAAGGCGTATCAGGGACTGAGACCCAGTACTTC. The rearrangement uses TRBV7-9 and TRBJ2-5; tentative D call: TRBD2 (6 bases). CDR3 size: 17 residues. Germline V CDR1 and CDR2: SEHNR, FQNEAQ (reference sequence).

The chain couples TRBV5-1 to TRBJ2-2; 8 bases agree with TRBD1. This CDR3 has 18 amino acids. Unmatched junction bases numbered 12, after V lost 2 bases and J lost 3 bases. Germline V gene lookup returns CDR1 SGHRS and CDR2 YFSETQ. For the CDR3, the DNA is TGCGCCAGCAGCTTTTACCGGGACAGGTTTTCGGACACCGGGGAGCTGTTTTTT. Amino acids: CASSFYRDRFSDTGELFF.

V is TRBV2 and J is TRBJ2-3, with no clear D. The V gene lost 3 bases and the J gene lost 8 bases, with 12 bases spanning the gap. Germline CDR1 and CDR2: SNHLY and FYNNEI. This CDR3 comprises 13 residues. The CDR3 is CASSDVPISTQYF. The CDR3 DNA is TGTGCCAGCAGTGATGTCCCCATTTCTACGCAGTATTTT.